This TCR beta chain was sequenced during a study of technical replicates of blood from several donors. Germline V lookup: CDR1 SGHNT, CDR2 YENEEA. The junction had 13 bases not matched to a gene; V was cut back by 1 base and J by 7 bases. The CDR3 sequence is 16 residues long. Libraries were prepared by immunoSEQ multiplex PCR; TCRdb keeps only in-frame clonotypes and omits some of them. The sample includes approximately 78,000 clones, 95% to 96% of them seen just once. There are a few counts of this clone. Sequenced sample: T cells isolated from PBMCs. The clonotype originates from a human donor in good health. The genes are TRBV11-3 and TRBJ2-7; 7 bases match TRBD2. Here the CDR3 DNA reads TGTGCCAGCAGCTTAGGGGATTGGCGGGGGTCTGATGAGCAGTACTTC. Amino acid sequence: CASSLGDWRGSDEQYF.